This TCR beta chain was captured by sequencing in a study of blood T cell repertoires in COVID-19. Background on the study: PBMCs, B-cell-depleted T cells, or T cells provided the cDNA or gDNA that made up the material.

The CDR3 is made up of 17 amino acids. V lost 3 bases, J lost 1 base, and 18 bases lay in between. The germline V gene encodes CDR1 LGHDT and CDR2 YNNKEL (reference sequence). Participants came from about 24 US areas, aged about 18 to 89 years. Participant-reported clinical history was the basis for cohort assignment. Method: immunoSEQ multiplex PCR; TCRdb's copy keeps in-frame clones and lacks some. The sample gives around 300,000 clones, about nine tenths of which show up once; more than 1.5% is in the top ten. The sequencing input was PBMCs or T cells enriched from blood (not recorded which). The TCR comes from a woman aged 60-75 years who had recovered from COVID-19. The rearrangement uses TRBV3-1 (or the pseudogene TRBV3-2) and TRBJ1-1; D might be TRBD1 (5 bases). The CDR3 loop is CASSQKRQSTPNTEAFF. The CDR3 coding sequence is TGTGCCAGCAGCCAGAAAAGACAGAGCACCCCGAACACTGAAGCTTTCTTT.